One and the same sample provided the 32 T cell receptor beta chains below, sequenced in a study of T cells in tumors after PD-1 blockade. TCRdb's table, derived via immunoSEQ multiplex PCR, lists solely in-frame clones and lacks some. The profile shows roughly 25,000 clones, roughly 82% of them singletons. The specimen comprised PBMCs, sampled after anti-PD-1 treatment. These receptors all stem from a human donor with basal cell carcinoma.

CDR3 loop: CASSLVAGGDNTQYF. CDR3 sequence (DNA): TGTGCCAGCAGCTTAGTAGCGGGGGGGGACAATACGCAGTATTTT. This rearrangement joins TRBV7-2 to TRBJ2-3, with TRBD2 matching over 11 bases. J was trimmed by 7 bases and V by 1 base; bases with no gene match: 4. CDR3 size: 15 residues. CDR1 and CDR2 from the germline V gene are SGHTA and FQGNSA.

This clone came up a few times. This rearrangement joins TRBV11-3 to TRBJ2-7; the match to TRBD1 covers 9 bases. The CDR3 has 14 amino acids. The germline CDR1 and CDR2 sequences are SGHNT and YENEEA. V was clipped by 8 bases and J by 3 bases; unmatched bases: 8. The CDR3 sequence: CASAYGGQGYEQYF. The DNA of the CDR3 is TGTGCCAGCGCATATGGGGGACAGGGCTACGAGCAGTACTTC.

V and J are TRBV5-4 and TRBJ2-5; 9 bases align to TRBD1. Unmatched junction bases numbered 9, after V lost 5 bases and J lost 4 bases. CDR1 and CDR2 from the germline V gene are SGHNT and YYREEE (reference sequence). This CDR3 contains 15 residues. CDR3 residues: CASRKGQGWGETQYF. The CDR3 bases are TGTGCCAGCAGAAAGGGACAGGGCTGGGGAGAGACCCAGTACTTC.

The V gene is TRBV19, the J gene TRBJ1-1; TRBD1 might be the D (6 bases). Germline lookup yields CDR1 LNHDA and CDR2 SQIVND (reference sequence). Trimming shortened V by 0 bases and J by 9 bases, and 23 bases separated the two germline ends. The CDR3 has 17 amino acids. DNA for the CDR3: TGTGCCAGTAGTATAGATGGGACGGGACACCAAAAAAACAAAGCTTTCTTT. It codes for CASSIDGTGHQKNKAFF.

The rearrangement links TRBV7-9 to TRBJ2-5; the D gene is possibly TRBD2 (5 bases). Per germline, CDR1 SEHNR and CDR2 FQNEAQ (reference sequence). Trimming removed 1 base from V and 5 bases from J, with 11 bases in between. The CDR3 is 14 amino acids. CDR3 amino acids: CASSLERVAETQYF. DNA for the CDR3: TGTGCCAGCAGCTTAGAAAGGGTAGCGGAGACCCAGTACTTC.

This chain connects TRBV24-1 to TRBJ1-6; TRBD1 agrees at 7 bases. The V and J ends lost 2 bases and 9 bases, in that order; junction bases with no gene match: 6. The CDR3 is made up of 15 amino acids. Germline V gene lookup returns CDR1 KGHDR and CDR2 SFDVKD. CDR3 DNA: TGTGCCACCAGTGATTGGTACAGGGGCGGTTCACCCCTCCACTTT. This translates into CATSDWYRGGSPLHF.

The chain is built from TRBV6-5 and TRBJ1-2; maybe TRBD1 (6 bases). Trimming removed 10 bases at V and 4 bases at J, with 16 bases between. The CDR3 totals 13 residues. Germline V gives CDR1 MNHEY, CDR2 SVGAGI. CDR3 coding DNA: TGTGCCACCCAGGGGAACTCTGGCTATGGCTACACCTTC. Translation: CATQGNSGYGYTF.

The chain uses TRBV5-1 and TRBJ2-5; 13 nucleotides match TRBD2. The germline V gene encodes CDR1 SGHRS and CDR2 YFSETQ. V trimming: 4 bases; J trimming: 2 bases; junction bases outside the gene matches: 11. This CDR3 is 18 amino acids long. CDR3 residues: CASSIRLAGGSQQETQYF. The CDR3 DNA reads as TGCGCCAGCAGCATAAGACTAGCGGGGGGCAGCCAACAAGAGACCCAGTACTTC.

The V and J genes are TRBV7-8 and TRBJ2-7; 10 nucleotides line up with TRBD1. The CDR3 loop spans 15 amino acids. V gave up 5 bases and J gave up 5 bases; unmatched junction bases: 9. Germline assignment: CDR1 SGHVS and CDR2 FQNEAQ. Here the CDR3 DNA reads TGTGCCAGCAGCCCTGGGGACAGGGGTAGGAACGAGCAGTACTTC. It specifies CASSPGDRGRNEQYF. Full variable domain (remainder filled in from reference TRBV7-8 and TRBJ2-7): GAGVSQSPRYKVAKRGQDVALRCDPISGHVSLFWYQQALGQGPEFLTYFQNEAQLDKSGLPSDRFFAERPEGSVSTLKIQRTQQEDSAVYLCASSPGDRGRNEQYFGPGTRLTVT.

This rearrangement joins TRBV11-3 to TRBJ2-3; D gene uncertain. This CDR3 contains 12 residues. V lost 5 bases to trimming and J lost 2 bases, with 5 bases between them. Germline CDR1 reads SGHNT; CDR2 reads YENEEA. CDR3 sequence reads: CASSPDTDTQYF. The CDR3 DNA reads TGTGCCAGCAGCCCAGACACAGATACGCAGTATTTT. Variable domain in full (rest from reference TRBV11-3 and TRBJ2-3): EAGVVQSPRYKIIEKKQPVAFWCNPISGHNTLYWYLQNLGQGPELLIRYENEEAVDDSQLPKDRFSAERLKGVDSTLKIQPAELGDSAVYLCASSPDTDTQYFGPGTRLTVL.

The gene calls are TRBV10-3 and TRBJ1-5; weak D call: TRBD1 (5 bases). This CDR3 is 19 amino acids long. V shed 0 bases and J shed 2 bases, with 20 bases lying between them. Germline CDR1 reads ENHRY; CDR2 reads SYGVKD. CDR3: CAISESTPGNKSGNQPQHF. The CDR3 region has the DNA TGTGCCATCAGTGAGTCGACCCCAGGGAACAAATCAGGCAATCAGCCCCAGCATTTT.

The rearrangement uses TRBV18 and TRBJ1-2; D is ambiguous. The CDR3 length is 13 residues. CDR1 and CDR2 from the germline V gene are KGHSH and LQKENI. V shed 6 bases and J shed 3 bases, with 11 bases lying between them. CDR3 in amino acids: CASSGGPDYGYTF. The CDR3 DNA sequence: TGTGCCAGCTCGGGTGGTCCCGACTATGGCTACACCTTC. The whole variable domain, filled in from reference TRBV18 and TRBJ1-2, reads NAGVMQNPRHLVRRRGQEARLRCSPMKGHSHVYWYRQLPEEGLKFMVYLQKENIIDESGMPKERFSAEFPKEGPSILRIQQVVRGDSAAYFCASSGGPDYGYTFGSGTRLTVV.

The J gene is TRBJ1-1, the V gene TRBV6-1; D remains ambiguous. The CDR3 spans 12 residues. V was shortened by 0 bases and J by 3 bases, with 2 bases between the two germline ends. Germline V gives CDR1 MNHNS, CDR2 SASEGT. The DNA of the CDR3 is TGTGCCAGCAGTGAAGCGTACACTGAAGCTTTCTTT. This sequence encodes CASSEAYTEAFF.

The V call is TRBV19, the J call TRBJ1-1, with TRBD1 matching over 9 bases. With 6 bases clipped from V and 1 base from J, the junction kept 9 bases outside the gene matches. Germline CDR1 reads LNHDA; CDR2 reads SQIVND (reference sequence). This CDR3 contains 16 residues. CDR3 loop: CASSERPGQGNTEAFF. CDR3 DNA sequence: TGTGCCAGTAGCGAGAGGCCGGGACAGGGGAACACTGAAGCTTTCTTT.

The genes are TRBV3-1 (or the pseudogene TRBV3-2) and TRBJ2-5; no definite D call. CDR1 LGHDT and CDR2 YNNKEL come from the germline V gene (reference sequence). V lost 1 base and J lost 5, with 5 bases in between. The CDR3 spans 12 residues. In nucleotides, the CDR3 is TGTGCCAGCAGCCAAGTAGTTGAGACCCAGTACTTC. It yields the protein CASSQVVETQYF.

This clone has just a few counts. The V gene is TRBV5-6, the J gene TRBJ1-5, with D possibly TRBD1 on 5 matching bases. The CDR3 is 14 residues long. The germline V gene has CDR1 SGHDT and CDR2 YYEEEE. Between the trimmed V and J ends, which lost 4 bases and 4 bases, there was a span of 12 bases. Here the CDR3 DNA reads TGTGCCAGCAGCCCATCGACAGAAAATCAGCCCCAGCATTTT. It encodes CASSPSTENQPQHF.

This sequence joins TRBV9 and TRBJ1-5; 8 bases are a match to TRBD1. The CDR3 consists of 14 residues. Germline CDR1 reads SGDLS; CDR2 reads YYNGEE. V shed 3 bases, J shed 7 bases, and the junction held 6 bases outside the gene matches. CDR3 protein: CASSATGGGQPQHF. The CDR3 DNA follows: TGTGCCAGCAGCGCTACAGGGGGGGGACAGCCCCAGCATTTT.

In this sample, this clone turned up a few times. The same CDR3 can be traced to other DNA sequences in this sample. The gene calls are TRBV10-1 and TRBJ1-5; TRBD1 aligns across 7 bases. This CDR3 region has 13 residues. The V and J ends lost 3 bases and 5 bases, in that order; junction bases with no gene match: 1. The germline CDR1 and CDR2 sequences are WNHNN and SYGVQD (reference sequence). The CDR3 loop is CASSDRGDQPQHF. The DNA for the CDR3 is TGCGCCAGCAGTGACAGGGGGGATCAGCCCCAGCATTTT.

As regards this clone: Germline is not matched at one junction end, which may reflect a read error. V usage is TRBV5-4 and J usage is TRBJ1-1; D uncertain. The germline gives CDR1 SGHNT, CDR2 YYREEE (reference sequence). CDR3 length: 14 residues. CDR3 coding DNA: TGTGCCAGCAGATTGGACTTATCGAACACTGAAGCTTTCTTT. As protein: CASRLDLSNTEAFF.

The rearrangement links TRBV4-2 to TRBJ1-1, with TRBD1 matching over 8 bases. CDR1 is LGHNA, CDR2 YNFKEQ, per germline. J was trimmed by 6 bases and V by 7 bases; bases with no gene match: 7. The CDR3 loop spans 13 amino acids. The CDR3 DNA is TGTGCCAGCATCCCGACAGGGGAGGCTGAAGCTTTCTTT. This encodes CASIPTGEAEAFF.

This chain's CDR3 is CASSDPTGTEQFF. CDR3 coding DNA: TGTGCCAGTAGTGACCCGACAGGGACTGAGCAGTTCTTC. This sequence joins TRBV19 and TRBJ2-1; TRBD1 matches 7 bases. The CDR3 contains 13 residues. Per germline, CDR1 LNHDA and CDR2 SQIVND (reference sequence). Germline trimming cut 5 bases from V and 9 bases from J; bases unmatched to any gene: 7.

V is TRBV11-3 and J is TRBJ2-7, with unresolved D. The CDR3 runs 14 residues. V shed 0 bases and J shed 2 bases, with 8 bases lying between them. The germline gives CDR1 SGHNT, CDR2 YENEEA. CDR3 sequence (DNA): TGTGCCAGCAGCTTAGATTTCGAAGCCTACGAGCAGTACTTC. Its translation is CASSLDFEAYEQYF.

The chain is built from TRBV5-4 and TRBJ1-4; D is unclear. This CDR3 spans 15 amino acids. V was shortened by 0 bases and J by 8 bases, with 14 bases between the two germline ends. CDR1 and CDR2 (germline): SGHNT, YYREEE (reference sequence). The CDR3 protein is CASSLDPLPGEKLFF. The CDR3, as DNA: TGTGCCAGCAGCTTGGATCCTCTCCCGGGGGAAAAACTGTTTTTT.

Here the CDR3 DNA reads TGTGCCAGCAGCCAAGACAGGGCCCGGGAGCAGTTCTTC. It translates to CASSQDRAREQFF. The V gene is TRBV6-5, the J gene TRBJ2-1; TRBD1 aligns across 7 bases. Trimming at V came to 6 bases and at J to 10 bases, leaving 9 bases not matched to a gene. The CDR3 has 13 residues. The germline CDR1 and CDR2 sequences are MNHEY and SVGAGI.

J is TRBJ1-1 and V is TRBV4-2; 7 bases are a match to TRBD1. V gave up 4 bases and J gave up 0 bases; unmatched junction bases: 8. The germline V gene has CDR1 LGHNA and CDR2 YNFKEQ. The CDR3 has 16 residues. The chain's CDR3 is CASSPRTGVMNTEAFF. The CDR3, as DNA: TGTGCCAGCAGCCCACGGACAGGAGTCATGAACACTGAAGCTTTCTTT.

CDR3 residues: CAWNGPGGEKLFF. CDR3 nucleotides: TGTGCCTGGAACGGGCCAGGGGGTGAAAAACTGTTTTTT. The chain uses TRBV30 and TRBJ1-4, with 7 bases matching TRBD1. CDR1 is GTSNPN, CDR2 SVGIG, per germline (reference sequence). The junction had 6 bases not matched to a gene; V was cut back by 4 bases and J by 7 bases. This CDR3 is 13 amino acids long. Looking up the rest from reference TRBV30 and TRBJ1-4 gives the full variable domain: SQTIHQWPATLVQPVGSPLSLECTVEGTSNPNLYWYRQAAGRGLQLLFYSVGIGQISSEVPQNLSASRPQDRQFILSSKKLLLSDSGFYLCAWNGPGGEKLFFGSGTQLSVL.

This rearrangement joins TRBV20-1 to TRBJ1-4; no definite D call. V was trimmed by 3 bases and J by 0 bases, leaving 5 bases between them. CDR1 and CDR2 from the germline V gene are DFQATT and SNEGSKA (reference sequence). The CDR3 is 13 amino acids. In DNA form, the CDR3 reads TGCAGTGCTAGTAAAGCAACTAATGAAAAACTGTTTTTT. Its translation: CSASKATNEKLFF.

The gene calls are TRBV7-2 and TRBJ1-4, with D possibly TRBD1 on 6 matching bases. V gave up 2 bases and J gave up 8 bases, with 9 bases separating them. The CDR3 has 13 amino acids. Germline V gene data show CDR1 as SGHTA and CDR2 as FQGNSA. Here the CDR3 reads CASSLNREEKLFF. Here the CDR3 DNA reads TGTGCCAGCAGCTTAAACAGGGAAGAAAAACTGTTTTTT. Full variable domain (rest looked up from reference TRBV7-2 and TRBJ1-4): GAGVSQSPSNKVTEKGKDVELRCDPISGHTALYWYRQSLGQGLEFLIYFQGNSAPDKSGLPSDRFSAERTGGSVSTLTIQRTQQEDSAVYLCASSLNREEKLFFGSGTQLSVL.

The gene calls are TRBV18 and TRBJ2-3; 7 bases align to TRBD1. CDR3 length: 16 residues. Trimming removed 2 bases from V and 3 bases from J; junction bases left unmatched: 8. Germline V CDR1 and CDR2: KGHSH, LQKENI. The CDR3 loop reads CASSPGVTGLTDTQYF. CDR3 DNA sequence: TGTGCCAGCTCACCAGGGGTGACAGGGTTAACAGATACGCAGTATTTT.

The chain has TRBV30 and TRBJ2-5; a possible D gene is TRBD1 (5 bases). V dropped 1 base and J dropped 2 bases, with 14 bases sitting between them. This CDR3 is built from 15 residues. Germline CDR1 is GTSNPN and CDR2 is SVGIG (reference sequence). As DNA, the CDR3 is TGTGCCTGGAGTGGGACACCGGGTAAACAAGAGACCCAGTACTTC. Its protein is CAWSGTPGKQETQYF.

The chain combines TRBV2 with TRBJ2-2; D is unresolved. The CDR3 spans 12 residues. Germline CDR1 SNHLY, CDR2 FYNNEI. V was cut by 3 bases and J by 6 bases, with 5 bases left in between. This chain's CDR3 is CASSDPPGELFF. The CDR3 DNA follows: TGTGCCAGCAGTGACCCCCCCGGGGAGCTGTTTTTT.

The chain is built from TRBV18 and TRBJ1-1; D ambiguous. V lost 6 bases to trimming and J lost 1 base, with 12 bases between them. The CDR3 spans 14 residues. The germline CDR1 and CDR2 sequences are KGHSH and LQKENI. CDR3 sequence (DNA): TGTGCCAGCTCCCCCCTGGAAACGAACACTGAAGCTTTCTTT. This sequence encodes CASSPLETNTEAFF.